This T cell receptor (beta chain) was documented in a study of tumor-infiltrating lymphocytes in primary liver carcinoma (dated by TCRdb to about 2017). Background for the entire study: Of the five patients (three men and two women, aged 30 to 69 years), four had hepatocellular carcinoma and one had combined HCC and intrahepatic cholangiocarcinoma. The tumors of the five patients were staged as T1-T3 N0M0, with maximum diameters ranging from about 4 to 11 cm. Roughly 3.5 to 7.5 million productive TCRbeta reads were obtained per sample, and no significant difference in read depth was found between tissue types. The study combined TCRbeta repertoire sequencing, expression microarrays and whole-exome sequencing across five regions of each liver tumor, with adjacent normal tissue and blood. A total of 35 specimens from 5 patients underwent TCRbeta repertoire sequencing, comprising roughly 25 tumor regions, 5 adjacent noncancerous liver tissues and 5 peripheral blood samples. To link TCRbeta repertoire diversity with the local molecular phenotype, the approximately 25 tumor region samples were profiled using Agilent mRNA microarrays. Repertoires from technical replicates were highly reproducible, with mean shared-clone rates around 0.87 and correlation coefficients above 0.95. What the research found in general, with its limitations: Just about 7-25% of top clones turned up in all five regions of a tumor, which suggests spatial heterogeneity among tumor-infiltrating T cells. Compared with blood, tumors had a significantly larger share of the repertoire taken up by the top 250 clones (p = 0.039). Consistent with antigen-driven expansion, pairs of tumor regions showed higher repertoire overlap (mean roughly 35%) than either tumor-adjacent pairs (around 17%) or tumor-blood pairs (roughly 14%). Comparison of CD4+ and CD8+ T cell repertoires was precluded by the use of bulk unsorted samples. Only the TCR beta chain was sequenced, so true repertoire diversity is likely underestimated because unpaired alpha chains were not captured. Only 4 or 5 patients were included in the study, and the authors note that the findings should be validated in a larger study.

On this clonotype itself: Its antigen is unknown. Base qualities are not at hand, and no much larger clone is one base apart.

Without any cell sorting, total RNA and DNA were extracted together from about 19-30 mg of bulk tissue using the AllPrep DNA/RNA mini kit. Between late 2015 and March 2016, about 5 patients in China with histopathologically diagnosed primary liver carcinoma had their tumors surgically resected. Patients had chronic HBV infection and were treatment-naive at sampling. Each tumor was sampled at five spatially separated regions: the tumor centre plus the superior, inferior, left-lateral and right-lateral poles. More than 85% viable tumor cells were found by histology in every tumor sample. Fresh tumor and adjacent tissue pieces were bisected; one half was stored in RNAlater at -80°C, the other sent for histology. Trimming removed 8 bases from V and 8 bases from J, leaving 29 bases between the germline ends. CDR1 and CDR2, per the germline V gene, are SNHLY and FYNNEI. The CDR3 measures 17 amino acids from cysteine to phenylalanine. The only DNA kept is the CDR3, 51 bases in frame from the first base.

Using a constant-region primer and ProtoScript II reverse transcriptase, TCRbeta-specific cDNA was reverse-transcribed from approximately 0.55 ug total RNA. Construction of the TCRbeta libraries relied on three nested rounds of multiplex PCR, following a slightly modified ARM-PCR procedure. Multiplex TRBV1-TRBV30 forward primers and a Cbeta reverse primer were used in the first two PCR rounds, each of which was run for approximately 9 cycles. A final 25-cycle PCR with Deep VentR polymerase added sample barcodes and Illumina adapters. Before sequencing, amplicons of 200-500 bp were purified from gel using a QIAquick gel extraction kit. TCRbeta amplicons were sequenced on an Illumina HiSeq 2500 with 250-bp paired-end reads. Per the source publication's procedure: Trimmomatic v0.33 was used to quality-trim the reads, and FLASH v1.2.11 was used to merge paired reads so that full CDR3 sequences could be recovered. V, D and J germline segments were assigned to the rearranged TCRbeta sequences by MiGEC v1.2.1b. Clonotype statistics and Shannon-Wiener diversity indices were calculated with VDJtools v1.0.0. To reduce sampling bias, subsequent analyses other than the diversity analysis used only the 250 most abundant clonotypes in each sample. The public reads were run again by TCRdb, first through fastp at Q25 and then through MiXCR, and only productive beta chains were kept. Records with the same CDR3 protein are collapsed into one entry carrying the most frequent genes and DNA. TCRdb, not the authors, supplied the V and J calls. The sample yields 70,000 to 75,000 distinct CDR3 sequences; 60% to 75% were counted once. The ten largest account for roughly a quarter of the sample.

This receptor was identified in a man between 35 and 55 years old with primary liver carcinoma and hepatitis B virus infection. Source material: liver tumor tissue from sampling region 4. Explained via the paper, the cell subset or site label denotes: tumor region T4, right-lateral pole. This sequence uses TRBV2 and TRBJ2-3; possibly the D gene is TRBD2, per 7 matching bases. The CDR3 has the sequence CASRGGPTGGSGFTQYF. The nucleotide sequence reads TGTGCCAGCCGAGGGGGTCCAACTGGCGGGAGCGGGTTTACGCAGTATTTT.